This TCR beta chain was identified in a study of PD-1 blockade in classical Hodgkin lymphoma. Findings and limits, study-wide: Reports indicated that newly diagnosed patients had lower baseline TCR diversity than healthy donors did.

Brentuximab vedotin exposure varied among the patients, all of whom had relapsed after autologous stem cell transplantation. V was cut by 0 bases and J by 3 bases, with 3 bases left in between. The CDR3 length is 13 residues. Germline lookup yields CDR1 MGHRA and CDR2 YSYEKL. To note about this clone: Its antigen is not known.

Clones were read by immunoSEQ multiplex PCR, and TCRdb kept only the in-frame ones, dropping some. The repertoire holds 100,000 to 120,000 clones, with about 89% as singletons. J is TRBJ2-1 and V is TRBV4-1; D is unresolved. The origin of this receptor is a human donor with classical Hodgkin lymphoma. The sample was peripheral blood mononuclear cells (PBMCs), taken before the second cycle of nivolumab. The CDR3 here is CASSQDSYNEQFF. In nucleotides, the CDR3 is TGCGCCAGCAGCCAAGACAGCTACAATGAGCAGTTCTTC.